A single T cell receptor (beta chain) is shown here with its context. Germline CDR1 is MDHEN and CDR2 is SYDVKM. The CDR3 consists of 16 residues. V lost 7 bases, J lost 2 bases, and 19 bases lay in between. The data were obtained in a study of blood T cell repertoires in COVID-19. Under the authors' procedure: Estimated nucleated cell counts came from reference gene primer amplification. Clones were read by immunoSEQ multiplex PCR, and TCRdb kept only the in-frame ones, dropping some. V, J and clone size were drawn from that table, and D and trimming were deduced from the DNA. This table has 250,000 to 350,000 clones, around 86% appearing once. All recovered Cohort 3 donors got two negative PCRs, got clearance, or saw symptom resolution.

This TCR was sampled from a woman under 30 who had recovered from COVID-19. Material: PBMCs or T cells enriched from blood (not recorded which). The rearrangement joins TRBV28 to TRBJ2-3; weak D call: TRBD1 (5 bases). This chain's CDR3 is CASNAPLGAPTDTQYF. CDR3 bases: TGTGCCAGCAATGCTCCATTAGGGGCACCCACAGATACGCAGTATTTT.